The source of this TCR beta chain is a study of CD8+ T cells in alopecia areata (dated by TCRdb to the late 2010s). Regarding the research as a whole: The treated patients, all with moderate-to-severe alopecia areata, were enrolled in an open-label pilot trial of oral tofacitinib given at 5 to 10 mg twice daily. RNA came from the PAXgene miRNA kit for fixed scalp, the miRNeasy kit for PBMCs, and the RNeasy kit for mouse skin. Biopsies were taken from tofacitinib-treated patients at baseline and at 4 and 24 weeks of treatment, and a later scalp biopsy was taken in several of the tofacitinib-treated patients. TCRbeta CDR3 regions were amplified by immunoSEQ multiplex PCR using 35 Vbeta forward and 13 Jbeta reverse primers. Patients stayed on tofacitinib for 6 to 18 months and then had 6 months of follow-up off drug so that delayed response and recurrence could be assessed. Disease severity in treated patients was measured with the SALT score, which quantifies the percentage of affected scalp surface area. Scalp clonality was compared among normal scalp (n=4), patchy alopecia areata scalp (n=8), and alopecia totalis/universalis scalp (n=8). Human TCRbeta sequencing covered scalp tissue and sorted CD4+ and CD8+ peripheral blood T cells from patchy and totalis/universalis alopecia areata patients and healthy controls. In both human patients and the C3H/HeJ mouse model, the study applied high-throughput TCRbeta sequencing to look at T cell clonal expansion in alopecia areata. The research as a whole found: During tofacitinib treatment, many expanded lesional clones stuck around in both scalp and blood, and this persistence may partly explain why relapse happens after treatment is stopped. Resident alphabeta T cells in normal human skin are also sequenced, complicating scalp TCR repertoire analysis, unlike mouse skin dominated by gammadelta T cells. Compared with normal scalp, lesional scalp, particularly in alopecia totalis/universalis, had higher clonality and more expanded CD8+ clones, which suggests antigenic drive. Because the treated cohort was small and had just a single nonresponder, larger studies are needed to establish links between baseline CD8+ expansion and response. Shared TCR sequences between patients were less evident than in mice, which may be partly attributable to HLA diversity in the patient population. Tofacitinib significantly decreased scalp clonality and the number of expanded CD8+ clones among the top 100 scalp clones.

Library preparation was by the immunoSEQ multiplex PCR assay. For TCR sequencing, RNA was extracted from every sample and reverse transcribed into cDNA to serve as template. First-strand cDNA was synthesized using SuperScript III with a 2:1 mix of oligo-dT and random hexamers. Amplification bias was assessed with a synthetic immune receptor repertoire, and residual bias was removed computationally. In the authors' own workflow: After raw reads were preprocessed to remove errors, the CDR3 was defined following IMGT conventions as running from the conserved cysteine to phenylalanine. Clonality was calculated as 1 minus Shannon entropy normalized by log2 of the number of productive unique TCRs. Scalp TCRbeta sequences were cross-referenced with sorted blood CD4 and CD8 repertoires so that the CD4 or CD8 identity of scalp clones could be inferred. Here the immuneACCESS table is served through TCRdb, limited to in-frame sequences with V and J called. Missing clones are a known gap in these copies; in checked studies unresolved V genes cover under half, and the rest lacks a known reason. The V and J calls and the clone size are those of that table, but D and trimming were determined from the DNA. Across this sample there are some 80,000 clones, with approximately 64% seen only once. In total, the top ten clones hold roughly a quarter of the sample.

This clone was observed a handful of times. Its antigen is currently not known. No base quality values were provided; no much bigger clone lies one nucleotide off. Reading the label with the study, this specimen's time point is: 24 weeks on oral tofacitinib. In light of the paper, this sample's treatment or condition label describes: oral pan-JAK inhibitor, 5-10 mg twice daily. Lesional scalp punch biopsies and peripheral blood were obtained from alopecia areata patients. PBMCs were separated by density centrifugation and stained for CD3, CD4 and CD8, after which CD4+ and CD8+ T cells were sorted on a FACSAria. V was cut back by 4 bases and J by 0 bases, leaving a gap of 12 bases between them. The CDR3 spans 15 residues, from the cysteine through the phenylalanine. Left in the record is the CDR3 DNA by itself, 45 bases read in frame from the first base. The CDR1 and CDR2 encoded by the germline V gene (reference sequence) are LNHDA and SQIVND.

The source is a human donor with alopecia areata. The sample consisted of CD8+ T cells sorted from blood, taken at week 24, from a patient treated with tofacitinib. The chain employs TRBV19 and TRBJ1-1; no D gene is confidently identified. The bases are TGTGCCAGTAGTAGTGGAGGCAGGTTGAACACTGAAGCTTTCTTT. It encodes CASSSGGRLNTEAFF.